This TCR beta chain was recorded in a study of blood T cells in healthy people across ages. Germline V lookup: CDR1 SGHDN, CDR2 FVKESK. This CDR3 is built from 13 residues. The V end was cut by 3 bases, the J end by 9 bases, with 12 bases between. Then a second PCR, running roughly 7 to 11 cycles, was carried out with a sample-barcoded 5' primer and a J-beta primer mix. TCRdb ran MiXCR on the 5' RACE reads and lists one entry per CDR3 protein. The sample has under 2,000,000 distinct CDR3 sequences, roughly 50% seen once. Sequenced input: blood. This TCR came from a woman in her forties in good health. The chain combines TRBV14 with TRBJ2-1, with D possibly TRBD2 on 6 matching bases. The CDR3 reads CASSQILAAEQFF. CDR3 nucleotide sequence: TGTGCCAGCAGCCAGATACTAGCTGCTGAGCAGTTCTTC.